This T cell receptor beta chain came from a study of PD-1 blockade in classical Hodgkin lymphoma. The assay was immunoSEQ multiplex PCR, and TCRdb's table has in-frame clones only and misses some. The table has about 20,000 clones, roughly 90% seen once. The sample holds one count of this clone. Its antigen is not identified. Time point reported: newly diagnosed, previously untreated cHL patient sample. Study results and limitations: No one has yet defined what causes the repertoire differences, which may be disease activity or prior therapy.

CDR3 size: 15 residues. Unmatched junction bases numbered 4, after V lost 5 bases and J lost 4 bases. The germline V gene encodes CDR1 LNHDA and CDR2 SQIVND (reference sequence). The chain employs TRBV19 and TRBJ1-3; 11 nucleotides agree with TRBD1. The sample was peripheral blood mononuclear cells (PBMCs). The sequence derives from a human donor with classical Hodgkin lymphoma. CDR3 region: CASSWDRGKGNTIYF. CDR3 coding DNA: TGTGCCAGTAGTTGGGACAGGGGGAAGGGAAACACCATATATTTT.